The present TCR beta chain was sequenced within a study of response to subunit inactivated influenza vaccine. Points on this clonotype: The antigen remains unidentified.

TCRdb re-derived calls from the RT-PCR reads in MiXCR, one entry per CDR3 protein. In the table there are 550,000 to 800,000 distinct CDR3 sequences, 15% to 19% of which are singletons. The study's findings and limits: Seasonal influenza vaccination, on each occasion, was suggested by the authors to recruit few new T cells.

Looked up from germline, CDR1 is MNHEY and CDR2 is SVGEGT. V lost 6 bases to trimming and J lost 9 bases; unmatched junction nucleotides: 3. CDR3 length equals 13 residues. This receptor was taken from a man between 50 and 59 years old who received an inactivated influenza vaccine. The V gene is TRBV6-2 or TRBV6-3, the J gene TRBJ2-1; TRBD1 aligns across 12 bases. The source material was PBMCs from blood, sampled 11 to 12 days after vaccination. The CDR3 loop reads CASSRDRGLEQFF. The CDR3 DNA follows: TGTGCCAGCAGCCGGGACAGGGGGCTTGAGCAGTTCTTC.